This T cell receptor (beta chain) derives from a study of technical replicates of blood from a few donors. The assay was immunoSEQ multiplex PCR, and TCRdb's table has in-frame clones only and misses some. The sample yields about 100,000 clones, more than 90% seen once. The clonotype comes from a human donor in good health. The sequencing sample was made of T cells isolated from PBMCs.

The CDR3 DNA reads TGTGCCAGCAGCTTTCAACAGGGGGCGTATGAAAAACTGTTTTTT. This sequence encodes CASSFQQGAYEKLFF. V and J are TRBV7-9 and TRBJ1-4; 9 bases fit TRBD1. V was pared by 3 bases and J by 6 bases, with 5 bases of the junction left unmatched. Germline assignment: CDR1 SEHNR and CDR2 FQNEAQ (reference sequence). The CDR3 has 15 residues.